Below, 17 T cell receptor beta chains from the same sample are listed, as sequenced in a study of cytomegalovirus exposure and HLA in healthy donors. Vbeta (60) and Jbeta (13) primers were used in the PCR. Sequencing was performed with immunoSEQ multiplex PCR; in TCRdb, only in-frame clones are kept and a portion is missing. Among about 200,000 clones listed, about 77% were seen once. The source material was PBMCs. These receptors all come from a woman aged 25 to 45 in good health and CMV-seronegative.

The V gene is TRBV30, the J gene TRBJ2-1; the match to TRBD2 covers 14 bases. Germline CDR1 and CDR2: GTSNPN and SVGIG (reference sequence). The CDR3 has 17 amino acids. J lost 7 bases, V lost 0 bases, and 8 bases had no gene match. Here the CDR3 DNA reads TGTGCCTGGAGTGTACTAATGACTAGCGGGGGGGGGAATGAGCAGTTCTTC. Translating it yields CAWSVLMTSGGGNEQFF.

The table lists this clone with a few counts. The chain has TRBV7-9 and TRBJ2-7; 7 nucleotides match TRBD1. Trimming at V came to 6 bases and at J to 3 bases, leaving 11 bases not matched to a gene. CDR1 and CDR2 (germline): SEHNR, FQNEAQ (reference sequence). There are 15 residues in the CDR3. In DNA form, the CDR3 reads TGTGCCAGCAGGGGGGACAGCCTAGGTTACTACGAGCAGTACTTC. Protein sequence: CASRGDSLGYYEQYF.

The CDR3 DNA sequence: TGTGCCAGCAGCCTGGGACTGACTAATTCACCCCTCCACTTT. It specifies CASSLGLTNSPLHF. The rearrangement links TRBV4-2 to TRBJ1-6, with a possible D match to TRBD1 (5 bases). From germline, CDR1 is LGHNA and CDR2 YNFKEQ. The V end was cut by 4 bases, the J end by 6 bases, with 10 bases between. The length of the CDR3 is 14 residues.

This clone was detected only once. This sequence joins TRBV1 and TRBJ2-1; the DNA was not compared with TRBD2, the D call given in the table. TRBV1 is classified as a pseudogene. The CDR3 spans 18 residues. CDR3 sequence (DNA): TGCACCAGCAGCCAAGACCCCCTACTAGCGGGGGGGTACAATGAGCAGTTCTTC. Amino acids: CTSSQDPLLAGGYNEQFF.

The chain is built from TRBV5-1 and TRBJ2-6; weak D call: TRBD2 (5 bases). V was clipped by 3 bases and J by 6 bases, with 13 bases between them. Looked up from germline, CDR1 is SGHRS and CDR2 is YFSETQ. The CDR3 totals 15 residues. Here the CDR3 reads CASSSDGLEANVLTF. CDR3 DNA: TGCGCCAGCAGCTCGGACGGACTGGAGGCCAACGTCCTGACTTTC.

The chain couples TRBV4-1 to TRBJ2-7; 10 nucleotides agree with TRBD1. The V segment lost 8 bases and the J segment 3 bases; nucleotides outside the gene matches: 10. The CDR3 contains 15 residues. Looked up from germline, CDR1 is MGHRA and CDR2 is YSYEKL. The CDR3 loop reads CASSPRGTGVYEQYF. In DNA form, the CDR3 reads TGCGCCAGCTCCCCAAGGGGGACAGGGGTCTACGAGCAGTACTTC.

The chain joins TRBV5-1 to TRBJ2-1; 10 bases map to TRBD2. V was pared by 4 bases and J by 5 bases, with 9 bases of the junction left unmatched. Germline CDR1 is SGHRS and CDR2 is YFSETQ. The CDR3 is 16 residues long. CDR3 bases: TGCGCCAGCAGCATGCTGACTAGCGGGCGAGACAATGAGCAGTTCTTC. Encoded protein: CASSMLTSGRDNEQFF.

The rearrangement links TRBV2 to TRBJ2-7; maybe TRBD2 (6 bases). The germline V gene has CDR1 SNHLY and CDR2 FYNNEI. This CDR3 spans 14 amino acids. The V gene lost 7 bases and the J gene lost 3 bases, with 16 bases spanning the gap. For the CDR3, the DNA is TGTGCCAGCAACCTCAGGAGGGACGACTACGAGCAGTACTTC. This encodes CASNLRRDDYEQYF.

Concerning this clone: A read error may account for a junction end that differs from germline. The CDR3 DNA reads TGTGCCGGCAGTTCGGAGACAGGCCTACTGAACACCGGGGAGCTGTTTTTT. This encodes CAGSSETGLLNTGELFF. This sequence joins TRBV28 and TRBJ2-2; D might be TRBD1 (6 bases). The CDR3 covers 17 residues. Germline V gene sequence: CDR1 MDHEN, CDR2 SYDVKM.

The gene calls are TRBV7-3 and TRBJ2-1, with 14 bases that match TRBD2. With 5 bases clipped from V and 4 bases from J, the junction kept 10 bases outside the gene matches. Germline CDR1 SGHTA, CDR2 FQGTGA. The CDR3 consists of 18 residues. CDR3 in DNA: TGTGCCAGCAGCAAATGGACTAGCGGGGGGAGAGGGTACAATGAGCAGTTCTTC. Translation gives CASSKWTSGGRGYNEQFF. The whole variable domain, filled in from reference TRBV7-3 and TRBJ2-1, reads GAGVSQTPSNKVTEKGKYVELRCDPISGHTALYWYRQSLGQGPEFLIYFQGTGAADDSGLPNDRFFAVRPEGSVSTLKIQRTERGDSAVYLCASSKWTSGGRGYNEQFFGPGTRLTVL.

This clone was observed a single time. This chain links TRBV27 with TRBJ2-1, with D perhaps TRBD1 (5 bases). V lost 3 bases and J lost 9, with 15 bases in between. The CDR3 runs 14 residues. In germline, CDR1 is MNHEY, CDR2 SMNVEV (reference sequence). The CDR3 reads CASSFWPQGLEQFF. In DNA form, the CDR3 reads TGTGCCAGCAGTTTTTGGCCCCAGGGCCTTGAGCAGTTCTTC.

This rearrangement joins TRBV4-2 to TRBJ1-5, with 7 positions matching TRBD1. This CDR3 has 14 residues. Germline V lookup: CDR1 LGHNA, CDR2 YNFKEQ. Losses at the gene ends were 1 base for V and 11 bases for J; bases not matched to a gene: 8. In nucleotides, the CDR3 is TGTGCCAGCAGCCAAGTAGGGACAGCAAAGGCCCAGCATTTT. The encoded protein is CASSQVGTAKAQHF.

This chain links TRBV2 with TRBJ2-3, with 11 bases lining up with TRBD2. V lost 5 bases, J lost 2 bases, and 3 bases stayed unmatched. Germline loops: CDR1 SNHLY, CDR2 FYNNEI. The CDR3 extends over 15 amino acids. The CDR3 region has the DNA TGTGCCAGCAGTACTAGCGGGGGATACACAGATACGCAGTATTTT. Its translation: CASSTSGGYTDTQYF.

The CDR3 loop reads CASSSGLGTGRALYEQYF. DNA of the CDR3: TGTGCCAGCAGTTCAGGATTAGGGACCGGGAGGGCCCTTTACGAGCAGTACTTC. The chain links TRBV28 to TRBJ2-7, with 8 bases aligning to TRBD2. Per the germline V gene, CDR1 is MDHEN and CDR2 is SYDVKM. After removal of 4 bases from V and 4 bases from J, the junction contained 18 bases not matched to a gene. The CDR3 is made up of 18 amino acids. Full variable domain (missing parts from reference TRBV28 and TRBJ2-7): DVKVTQSSRYLVKRTGEKVFLECVQDMDHENMFWYRQDPGLGLRLIYFSYDVKMKEKGDIPEGYSVSREKKERFSLILESASTNQTSMYLCASSSGLGTGRALYEQYFGPGTRLTVT.

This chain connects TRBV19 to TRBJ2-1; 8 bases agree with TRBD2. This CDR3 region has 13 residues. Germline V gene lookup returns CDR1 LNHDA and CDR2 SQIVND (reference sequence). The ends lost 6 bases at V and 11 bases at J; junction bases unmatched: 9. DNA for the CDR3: TGTGCCAGTAGAATTCAGCGGGAGCCAAAGCAGTTCTTC. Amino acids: CASRIQREPKQFF.

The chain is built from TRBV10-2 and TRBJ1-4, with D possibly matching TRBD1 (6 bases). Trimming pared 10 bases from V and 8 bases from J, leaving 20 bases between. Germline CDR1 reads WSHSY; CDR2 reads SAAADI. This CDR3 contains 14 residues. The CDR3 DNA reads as TGCGCCACCCTGTGGGGGCAAGGCGGGGAAAAACTGTTTTTT. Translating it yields CATLWGQGGEKLFF.

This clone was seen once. Here the CDR3 DNA reads TGTGCCAGTAGCCCCGGGGATAATGAGCAGTTCTTC. It codes for CASSPGDNEQFF. J is TRBJ2-1 and V is TRBV19; D may be TRBD2 (5 bases). Trimming removed 6 bases at V and 7 bases at J, with 10 bases between. Germline V gives CDR1 LNHDA, CDR2 SQIVND (reference sequence). CDR3 length equals 12 residues.